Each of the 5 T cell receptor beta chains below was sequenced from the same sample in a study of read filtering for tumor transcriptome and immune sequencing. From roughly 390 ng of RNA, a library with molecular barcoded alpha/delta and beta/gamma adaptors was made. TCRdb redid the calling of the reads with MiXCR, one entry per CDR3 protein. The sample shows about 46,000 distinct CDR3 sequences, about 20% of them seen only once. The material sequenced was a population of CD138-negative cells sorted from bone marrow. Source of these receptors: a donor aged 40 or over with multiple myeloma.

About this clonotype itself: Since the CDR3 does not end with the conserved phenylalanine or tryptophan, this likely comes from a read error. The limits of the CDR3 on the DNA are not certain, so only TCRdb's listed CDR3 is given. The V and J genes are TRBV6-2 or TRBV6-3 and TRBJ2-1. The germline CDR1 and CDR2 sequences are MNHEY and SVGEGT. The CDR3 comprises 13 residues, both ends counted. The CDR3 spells CASTEYRFDEQLL.

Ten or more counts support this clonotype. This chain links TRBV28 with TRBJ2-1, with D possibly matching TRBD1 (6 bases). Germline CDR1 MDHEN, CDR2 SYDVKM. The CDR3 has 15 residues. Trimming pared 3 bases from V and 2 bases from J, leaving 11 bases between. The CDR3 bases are TGTGCCAGCAGTTTTTACAGGGCCACCTACAATGAGCAGTTCTTC. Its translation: CASSFYRATYNEQFF.

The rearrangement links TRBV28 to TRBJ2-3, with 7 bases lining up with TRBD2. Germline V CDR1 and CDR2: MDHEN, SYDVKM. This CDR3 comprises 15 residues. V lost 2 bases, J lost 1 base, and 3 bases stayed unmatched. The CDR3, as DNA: TGTGCCAGCAGTTTAGCTGCGGGGGGCACAGATACGCAGTATTTT. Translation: CASSLAAGGTDTQYF.

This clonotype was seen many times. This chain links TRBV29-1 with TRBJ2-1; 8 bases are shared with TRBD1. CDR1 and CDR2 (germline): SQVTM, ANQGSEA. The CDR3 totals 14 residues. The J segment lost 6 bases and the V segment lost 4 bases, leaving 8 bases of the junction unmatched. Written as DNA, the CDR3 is TGCAGCGTTGTGGGGCAGGGGGCTTCCAATGAGCAGTTCTTC. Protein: CSVVGQGASNEQFF.

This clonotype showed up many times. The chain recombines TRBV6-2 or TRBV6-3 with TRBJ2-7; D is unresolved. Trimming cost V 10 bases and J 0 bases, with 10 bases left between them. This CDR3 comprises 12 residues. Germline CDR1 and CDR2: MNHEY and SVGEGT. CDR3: CATVDDSYEQYF. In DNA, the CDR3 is TGTGCCACCGTAGACGACTCCTACGAGCAGTACTTC.